A single sample gave rise to the 4 T cell receptor beta chains below, sequenced in a study of T cell changes during pregnancy in multiple sclerosis (dated by TCRdb to the late 2010s). The library was made by the immunoSEQ multiplex PCR assay. In its TCRdb copy, this immuneACCESS table keeps in-frame sequences only and misses some clones. Where compared with another copy, unresolved V genes explain less than half of these, and the others have no known cause. This sample holds tens of thousands of clones; 90% to 95% were observed only once. The ten largest clones add up to around 0.45% of the sample. The source material was CD4+ T cells from peripheral blood mononuclear cells, sampled before pregnancy. These receptors came from a female donor with multiple sclerosis, enrolled in a pregnancy study.

This chain connects TRBV9 to TRBJ1-6; possibly TRBD1 for D (6 bases). Deletions cut 7 bases from V and 6 bases from J, with 14 bases between. The CDR3 spans 14 residues. Germline-derived CDR1 and CDR2 are SGDLS and YYNGEE. Here the CDR3 DNA reads TGTGCCAGCGGGCTAGGGGGTCCTAATTCACCCCTCCACTTT. As protein: CASGLGGPNSPLHF. The variable domain in full, completed from reference TRBV9 and TRBJ1-6, reads DSGVTQTPKHLITATGQRVTLRCSPRSGDLSVYWYQQSLDQGLQFLIQYYNGEERAKGNILERFSAQQFPDLHSELNLSSLELGDSALYFCASGLGGPNSPLHFGNGTRLTVT.

The rearrangement links TRBV10-3 to TRBJ1-2; TRBD1 matches 10 bases. CDR3 length: 14 amino acids. The V gene end was trimmed by 4 bases and the J gene end by 7 bases; junction bases not matched to a gene: 6. CDR1 ENHRY and CDR2 SYGVKD come from the germline V gene. CDR3 in DNA: TGTGCCATCAGTGGATGGGGGACAGGGGCTGGCTACACCTTC. The encoded protein is CAISGWGTGAGYTF.

This sequence joins TRBV28 and TRBJ1-5; D possibly corresponds to TRBD1 (5 bases). The CDR3 runs to 12 residues. Germline V gives CDR1 MDHEN, CDR2 SYDVKM. With 5 bases removed from V and 10 bases from J, the gap between germline ends came to 12 bases. This CDR3 reads CASSRQGFPQHF. The CDR3, as DNA: TGTGCCAGCAGTCGTCAGGGTTTCCCCCAGCATTTT.

This chain links TRBV13 with TRBJ2-2, with 9 bases that match TRBD1. Trimming removed 7 bases from V and 4 bases from J; junction bases left unmatched: 13. CDR3 length equals 17 residues. CDR1 is PRHDT, CDR2 FYEKMQ, per germline (reference sequence). The CDR3 loop is CASTLGQGPLPTGELFF. The CDR3 DNA sequence: TGTGCCAGCACCCTAGGACAGGGGCCCTTACCCACCGGGGAGCTGTTTTTT.